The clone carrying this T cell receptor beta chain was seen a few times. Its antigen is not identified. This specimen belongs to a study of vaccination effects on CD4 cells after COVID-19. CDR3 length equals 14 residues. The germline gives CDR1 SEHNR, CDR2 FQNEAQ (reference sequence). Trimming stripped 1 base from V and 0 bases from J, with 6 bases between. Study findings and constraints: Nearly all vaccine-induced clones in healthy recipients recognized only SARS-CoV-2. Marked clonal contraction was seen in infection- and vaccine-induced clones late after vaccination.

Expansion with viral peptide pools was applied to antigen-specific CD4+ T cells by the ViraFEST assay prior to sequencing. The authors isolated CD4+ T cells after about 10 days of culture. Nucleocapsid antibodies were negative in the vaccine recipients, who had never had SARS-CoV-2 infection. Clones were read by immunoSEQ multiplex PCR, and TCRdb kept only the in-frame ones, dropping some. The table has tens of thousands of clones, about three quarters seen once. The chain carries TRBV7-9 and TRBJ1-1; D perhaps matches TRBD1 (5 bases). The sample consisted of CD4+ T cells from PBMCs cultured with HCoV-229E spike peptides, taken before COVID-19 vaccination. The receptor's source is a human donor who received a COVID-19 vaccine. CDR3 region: CASSLEGMNTEAFF. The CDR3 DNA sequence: TGTGCCAGCAGCTTAGAGGGGATGAACACTGAAGCTTTCTTT.